This T cell receptor beta chain stems from a study of OX40 agonist ivuxolimab in advanced cancers. Whole-study findings and limits: The authors did not determine the antigen specificity of the expanded peripheral T cells. Dose levels from 0.1 to 3.0 mg/kg saw CD4+ and CD8+ blood T cells expand clonally by week 6.

Generated by immunoSEQ multiplex PCR, the TCRdb table keeps only in-frame clones and is missing some. Of about 76,000 clones detected, about 91% appear once; the ten largest clones hold less than 0.2%. From germline, CDR1 is LNHDA and CDR2 SQIVND (reference sequence). Trimming took off 4 bases at V and 2 bases at J, with 12 bases between the two ends. This CDR3 is built from 15 residues. Note on this clone: What it binds is not known.

The chain recombines TRBV19 with TRBJ1-5, with a possible D match to TRBD1 (6 bases). Specimen: CD4+ or CD8+ T cells sorted from blood, collected in a trial of the OX40 agonist ivuxolimab. This TCR was sampled from an adult with an advanced solid tumor such as melanoma, head and neck, liver or kidney cancer. As DNA, the CDR3 is TGTGCCAGTAGTACCTGGACAGTTGGCAATCAGCCCCAGCATTTT. It translates to CASSTWTVGNQPQHF.